This T cell receptor (beta chain) was sequenced in a study of cytomegalovirus exposure and HLA in healthy donors. Clones were sequenced by immunoSEQ multiplex PCR, and TCRdb holds only the in-frame ones, with some missing. The sample lists roughly 150,000 clones; around 96% were seen once. Sequenced: PBMCs. This TCR came from a woman aged 18-29 years in good health and CMV-seronegative.

DNA of the CDR3: TGTGCCAGCAGCCTGGGACAGATCCAAGAGACCCAGTACTTC. This sequence encodes CASSLGQIQETQYF. This sequence joins TRBV9 and TRBJ2-5, with 7 bases that match TRBD1. Germline V gene sequence: CDR1 SGDLS, CDR2 YYNGEE. V was pared by 4 bases and J by 1 base, with 4 bases of the junction left unmatched. CDR3 length: 14 amino acids.